This TCR beta chain derives from a study of regulatory T cells in long-lasting Graves disease. General study results and limits: Persistent disease preferred TRBV28, TRBJ1-2 and TRBJ2-5.

Trimming took off 0 bases at V and 6 bases at J, with 8 bases between the two ends. In germline, CDR1 is DFQATT, CDR2 SNEGSKA (reference sequence). The CDR3 is 13 amino acids. This clonotype was observed at least ten times. Antigen unknown. Time point meaning: newly diagnosed GD, antithyroid drugs for less than 3 months. The TCR library was made from RNA extracted from PBMCs. Combining iRepertoire HTBI primers with Arm-PCR of CDR3 regions, the authors built TCR beta libraries. TCRdb called the multiplex PCR reads again in MiXCR, with one record for every CDR3 protein. This table has almost 450,000 distinct CDR3 sequences, approximately 16% appearing once. These data are also associated with another study on T cells in Graves' hyperthyroidism and ophthalmopathy. That work states: A model built on 13 V-J features separated ophthalmopathy from stable hyperthyroidism.

Sample: peripheral blood mononuclear cells (PBMCs), taken at new diagnosis, from a patient treated with antithyroid drugs. The gene calls are TRBV20-1 and TRBJ1-4; D is possibly TRBD1 (6 bases). The receptor comes from a woman in her twenties or thirties with Graves disease. The CDR3 region is CSARDRTDEKLFF. The CDR3 DNA reads TGCAGTGCTAGAGATAGGACAGATGAAAAACTGTTTTTT.